This record concerns one TCR beta chain sequence. This record belongs to a study of CD8 T cells in Susac syndrome. V lost 8 bases, J lost 4 bases, and 8 bases stayed unmatched. CDR3 length equals 14 residues. From germline, CDR1 is MNHEY and CDR2 SVGEGT. Reverse transcription of roughly 0.5 to 1 ug RNA was performed with random hexamers. TCRdb re-called the immunoSEQ multiplex PCR reads through MiXCR, storing one row per CDR3 protein. The profile covers 110,000 to 150,000 distinct CDR3 sequences, with about 93% appearing a single time and about 0.25% taken by the ten largest. The source is a human donor in good health. The sequenced material came from CD8+ T cells from PBMCs. This chain uses TRBV6-2 or TRBV6-3 with TRBJ1-2; TRBD1 aligns across 9 bases. The CDR3 nucleotides are TGTGCCAGCGGTCCAGGACAGGGGACCTATGGCTACACCTTC. This codes for CASGPGQGTYGYTF.